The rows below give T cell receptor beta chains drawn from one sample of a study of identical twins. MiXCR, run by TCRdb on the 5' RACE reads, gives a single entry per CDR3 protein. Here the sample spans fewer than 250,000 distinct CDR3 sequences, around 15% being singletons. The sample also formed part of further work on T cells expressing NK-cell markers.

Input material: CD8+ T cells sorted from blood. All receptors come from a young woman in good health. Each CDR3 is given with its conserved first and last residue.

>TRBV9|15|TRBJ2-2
CASSELTGGDGELFF
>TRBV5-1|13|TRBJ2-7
CASRDRSSYEQYF
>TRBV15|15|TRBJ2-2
CATSHLGRGSGELFF
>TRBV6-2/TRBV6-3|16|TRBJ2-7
CASTSARAGEHYEQYF
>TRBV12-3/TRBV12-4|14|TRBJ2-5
CASSSSGTEETQYF
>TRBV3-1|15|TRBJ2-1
CASSQGSGDFNEQFF
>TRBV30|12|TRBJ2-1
CAWSVLRGEQFF
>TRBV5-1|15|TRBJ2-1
CASSWEGASYNEQFF
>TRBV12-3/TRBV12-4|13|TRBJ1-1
CASSLGTGAEAFF
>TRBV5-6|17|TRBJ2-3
CASSLRQRGNPTDTQYF
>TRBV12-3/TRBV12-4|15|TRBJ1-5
CASSFAQGGNQPQHF
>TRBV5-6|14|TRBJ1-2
CASSFDVSNYGYTF
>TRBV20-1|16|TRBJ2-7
CSVVPAAAPGSYEQYF
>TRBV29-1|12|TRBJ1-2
CSDRTGGCRYTF
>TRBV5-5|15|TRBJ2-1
CASSPTSGRVDEQFF
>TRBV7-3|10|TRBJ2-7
CASSFHKQYF
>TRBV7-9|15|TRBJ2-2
CASSLTRGDGGELFF
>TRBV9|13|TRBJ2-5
CASSSPRGLTQYF
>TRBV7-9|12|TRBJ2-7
CASSSLGDEQYF
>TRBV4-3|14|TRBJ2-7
CASSPGSASYEQYF
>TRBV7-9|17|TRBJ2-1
CASSSGLAGGPYNEQFF
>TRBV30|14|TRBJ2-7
CAWTPAGGPLEQYF
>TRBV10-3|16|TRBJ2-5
CAISEAVSGDQETQYF
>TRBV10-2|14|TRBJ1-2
CASSEGGGGYGYTF
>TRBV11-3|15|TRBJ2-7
CASSPTSGRNYEQYF
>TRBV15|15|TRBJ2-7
CATSRGTSNSYEQYF
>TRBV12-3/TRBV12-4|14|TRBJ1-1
CASTWGGMNTEAFF
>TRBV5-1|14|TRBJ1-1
CASSFAPTGTEAFF
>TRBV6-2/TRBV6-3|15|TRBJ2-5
CASSYLREGRETQYF
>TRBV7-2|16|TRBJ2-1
CASSLMAEPLYNEQFF